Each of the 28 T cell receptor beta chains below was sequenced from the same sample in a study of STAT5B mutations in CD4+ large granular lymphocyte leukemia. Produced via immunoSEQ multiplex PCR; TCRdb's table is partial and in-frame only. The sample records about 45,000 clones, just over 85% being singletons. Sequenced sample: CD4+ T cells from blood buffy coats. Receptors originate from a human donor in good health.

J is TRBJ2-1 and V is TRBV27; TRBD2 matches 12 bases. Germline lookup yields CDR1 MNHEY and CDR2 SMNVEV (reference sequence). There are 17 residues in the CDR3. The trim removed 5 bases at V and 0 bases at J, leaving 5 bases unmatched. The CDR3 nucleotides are TGTGCCAGCAGTATGACTAGCGGGGGCGCCTCCTACAATGAGCAGTTCTTC. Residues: CASSMTSGGASYNEQFF.

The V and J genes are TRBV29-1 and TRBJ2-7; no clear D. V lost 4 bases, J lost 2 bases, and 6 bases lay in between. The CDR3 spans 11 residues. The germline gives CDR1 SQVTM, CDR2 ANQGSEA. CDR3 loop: CSVVLTYEQYF. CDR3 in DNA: TGCAGCGTTGTTCTTACCTACGAGCAGTACTTC.

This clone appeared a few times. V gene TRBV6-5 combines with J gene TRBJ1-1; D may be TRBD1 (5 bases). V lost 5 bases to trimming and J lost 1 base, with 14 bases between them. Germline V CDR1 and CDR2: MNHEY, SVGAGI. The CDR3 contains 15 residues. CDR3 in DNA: TGTGCCAGCAGTCCAGGGACTTTTAAGAACACTGAAGCTTTCTTT. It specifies CASSPGTFKNTEAFF.

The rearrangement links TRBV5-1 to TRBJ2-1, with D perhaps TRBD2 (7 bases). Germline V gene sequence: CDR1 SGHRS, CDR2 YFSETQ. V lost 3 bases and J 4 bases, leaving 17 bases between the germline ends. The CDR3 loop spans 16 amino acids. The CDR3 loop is CASSSLGGHGYNEQFF. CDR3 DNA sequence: TGCGCCAGCAGCTCCTTGGGGGGGCACGGATACAATGAGCAGTTCTTC.

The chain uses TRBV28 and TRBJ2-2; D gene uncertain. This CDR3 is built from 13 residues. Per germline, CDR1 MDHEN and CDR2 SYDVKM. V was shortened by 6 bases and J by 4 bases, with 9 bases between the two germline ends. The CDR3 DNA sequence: TGTGCCAGCAGCTTTGTCGCCACCGGGGAGCTGTTTTTT. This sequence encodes CASSFVATGELFF.

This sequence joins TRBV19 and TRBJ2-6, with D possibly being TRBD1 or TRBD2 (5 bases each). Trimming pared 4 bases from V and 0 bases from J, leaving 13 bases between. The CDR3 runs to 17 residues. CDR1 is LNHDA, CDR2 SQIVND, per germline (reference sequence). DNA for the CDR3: TGTGCCAGTAGTAGAGGGGCTTTGAGCTCTGGGGCCAACGTCCTGACTTTC. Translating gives CASSRGALSSGANVLTF. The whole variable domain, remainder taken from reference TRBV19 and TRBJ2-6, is DGGITQSPKYLFRKEGQNVTLSCEQNLNHDAMYWYRQDPGQGLRLIYYSQIVNDFQKGDIAEGYSVSREKKESFPLTVTSAQKNPTAFYLCASSRGALSSGANVLTFGAGSRLTVL.

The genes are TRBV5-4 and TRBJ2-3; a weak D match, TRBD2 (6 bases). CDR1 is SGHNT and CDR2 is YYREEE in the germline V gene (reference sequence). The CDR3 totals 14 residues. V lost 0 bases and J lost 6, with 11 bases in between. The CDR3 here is CASSLGEEGDTQYF. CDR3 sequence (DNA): TGTGCCAGCAGCTTGGGGGAGGAGGGTGATACGCAGTATTTT.

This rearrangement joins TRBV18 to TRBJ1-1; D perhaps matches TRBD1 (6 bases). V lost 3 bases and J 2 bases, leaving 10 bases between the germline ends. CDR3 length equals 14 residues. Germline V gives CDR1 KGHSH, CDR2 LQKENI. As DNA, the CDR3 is TGTGCCAGCTCACCGCTGGACAGTAACACTGAAGCTTTCTTT. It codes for CASSPLDSNTEAFF.

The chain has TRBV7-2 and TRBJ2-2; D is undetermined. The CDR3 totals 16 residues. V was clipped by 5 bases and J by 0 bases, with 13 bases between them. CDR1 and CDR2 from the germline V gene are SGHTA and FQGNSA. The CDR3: CASSVQVSSNTGELFF. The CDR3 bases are TGTGCCAGCAGCGTCCAGGTGTCTTCGAACACCGGGGAGCTGTTTTTT.

The CDR3 reads CATSRTPGLTYNEQFF. For the CDR3, the DNA is TGTGCCACCAGCAGGACGCCGGGACTGACCTACAATGAGCAGTTCTTC. The V gene is TRBV15, the J gene TRBJ2-1; possible D gene TRBD2, 6 bases. The V gene's germline CDR1 is LNHNV and CDR2 YYDKDF (reference sequence). With 3 bases removed from V and 2 bases from J, the gap between germline ends came to 14 bases. The CDR3 is made up of 16 amino acids.

The CDR3 protein is CASSLWPGQGLETQYF. In DNA form, the CDR3 reads TGCGCCAGCAGCTTGTGGCCGGGACAGGGGTTGGAGACCCAGTACTTC. V is TRBV5-1 and J is TRBJ2-5, with 10 bases identical to TRBD1. The CDR3 is 16 amino acids. Germline V gene lookup returns CDR1 SGHRS and CDR2 YFSETQ. V lost 1 base and J lost 5; bases outside the gene matches: 8.

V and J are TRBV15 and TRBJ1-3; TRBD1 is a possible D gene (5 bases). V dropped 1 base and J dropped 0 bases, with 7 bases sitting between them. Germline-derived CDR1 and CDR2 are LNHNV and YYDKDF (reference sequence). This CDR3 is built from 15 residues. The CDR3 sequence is CATSRGQPSGNTIYF. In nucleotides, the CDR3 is TGTGCCACCAGCAGAGGACAGCCCTCTGGAAACACCATATATTTT.

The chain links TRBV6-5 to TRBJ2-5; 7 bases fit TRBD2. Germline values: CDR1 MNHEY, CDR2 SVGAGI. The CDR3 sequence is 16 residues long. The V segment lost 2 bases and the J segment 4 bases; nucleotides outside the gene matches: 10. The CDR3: CASSYTKASGPETQYF. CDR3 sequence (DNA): TGTGCCAGCAGTTACACTAAAGCTAGCGGCCCAGAGACCCAGTACTTC.

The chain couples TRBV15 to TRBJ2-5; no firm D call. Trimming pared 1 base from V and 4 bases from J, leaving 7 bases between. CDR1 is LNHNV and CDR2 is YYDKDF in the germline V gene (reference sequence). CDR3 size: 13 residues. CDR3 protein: CATSRGDGETQYF. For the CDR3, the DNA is TGTGCCACCAGCAGAGGGGATGGAGAGACCCAGTACTTC.

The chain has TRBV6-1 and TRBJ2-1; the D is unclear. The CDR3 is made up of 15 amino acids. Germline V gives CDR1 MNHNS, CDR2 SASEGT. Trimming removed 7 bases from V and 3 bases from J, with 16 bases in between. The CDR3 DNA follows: TGTGCCAGCAAGATGGTCTCCCGGAGCTACAATGAGCAGTTCTTC. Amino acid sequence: CASKMVSRSYNEQFF.

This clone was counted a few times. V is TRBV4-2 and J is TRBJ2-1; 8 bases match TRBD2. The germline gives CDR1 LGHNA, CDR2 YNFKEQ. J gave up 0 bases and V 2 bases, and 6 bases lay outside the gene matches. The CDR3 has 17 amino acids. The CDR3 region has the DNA TGTGCCAGCAGCCAATCGGGAGGGGTCAGCTCCTACAATGAGCAGTTCTTC. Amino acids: CASSQSGGVSSYNEQFF.

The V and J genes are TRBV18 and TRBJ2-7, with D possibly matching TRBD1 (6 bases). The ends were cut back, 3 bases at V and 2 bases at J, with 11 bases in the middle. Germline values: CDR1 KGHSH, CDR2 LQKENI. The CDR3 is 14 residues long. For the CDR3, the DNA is TGTGCCAGCTCACCGCGGACAGACCCCTACGAGCAGTACTTC. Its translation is CASSPRTDPYEQYF.

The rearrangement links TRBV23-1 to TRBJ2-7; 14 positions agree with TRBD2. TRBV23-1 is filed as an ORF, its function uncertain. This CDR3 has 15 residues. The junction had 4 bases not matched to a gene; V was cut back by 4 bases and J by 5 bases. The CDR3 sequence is CASSPGTSGSHEQYF. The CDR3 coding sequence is TGCGCCAGCAGTCCCGGGACTAGCGGGAGTCACGAGCAGTACTTC.

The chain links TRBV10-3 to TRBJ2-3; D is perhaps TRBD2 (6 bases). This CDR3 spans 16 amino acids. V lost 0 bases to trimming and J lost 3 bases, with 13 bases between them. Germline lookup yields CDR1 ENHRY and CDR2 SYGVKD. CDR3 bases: TGTGCCATCAGTGAGTCGAAAGCGGGTGGGACAGATACGCAGTATTTT. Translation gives CAISESKAGGTDTQYF.

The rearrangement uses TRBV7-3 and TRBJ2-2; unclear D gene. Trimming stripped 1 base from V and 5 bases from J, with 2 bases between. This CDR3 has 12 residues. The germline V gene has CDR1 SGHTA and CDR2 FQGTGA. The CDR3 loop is CASSLKTGELFF. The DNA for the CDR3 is TGTGCCAGCAGCTTAAAAACCGGGGAGCTGTTTTTT.

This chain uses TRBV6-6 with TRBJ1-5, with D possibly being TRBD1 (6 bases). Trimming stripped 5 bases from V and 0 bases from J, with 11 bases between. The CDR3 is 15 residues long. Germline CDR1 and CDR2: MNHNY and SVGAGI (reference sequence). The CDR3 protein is CASSPQGLSNQPQHF. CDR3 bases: TGTGCCAGCAGTCCCCAGGGGCTTAGCAATCAGCCCCAGCATTTT.

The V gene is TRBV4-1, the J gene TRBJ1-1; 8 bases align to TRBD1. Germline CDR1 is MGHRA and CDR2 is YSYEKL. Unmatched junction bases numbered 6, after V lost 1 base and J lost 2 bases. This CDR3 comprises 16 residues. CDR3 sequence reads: CASSQGFQGANTEAFF. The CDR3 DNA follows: TGCGCCAGCAGCCAAGGCTTCCAGGGGGCTAACACTGAAGCTTTCTTT.

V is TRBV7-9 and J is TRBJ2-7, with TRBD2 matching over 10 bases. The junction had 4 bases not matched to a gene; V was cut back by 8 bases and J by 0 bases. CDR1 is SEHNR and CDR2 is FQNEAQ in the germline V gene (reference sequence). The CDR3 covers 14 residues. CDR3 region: CASERGGYSYEQYF. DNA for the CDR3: TGTGCCAGCGAGCGGGGGGGCTACTCCTACGAGCAGTACTTC.

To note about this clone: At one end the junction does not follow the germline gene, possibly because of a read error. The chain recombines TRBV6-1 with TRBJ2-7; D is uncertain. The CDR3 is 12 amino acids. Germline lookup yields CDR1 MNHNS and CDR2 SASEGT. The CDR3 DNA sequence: TGTGGCAGCAAGTCCGATCCCTACGAGCAGTACTTC. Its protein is CGSKSDPYEQYF.

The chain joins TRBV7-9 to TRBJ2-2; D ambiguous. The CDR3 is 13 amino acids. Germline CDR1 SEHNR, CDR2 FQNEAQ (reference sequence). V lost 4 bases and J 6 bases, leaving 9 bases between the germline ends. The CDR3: CASSSYGPGELFF. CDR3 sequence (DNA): TGTGCCAGCAGCTCGTATGGGCCCGGGGAGCTGTTTTTT.

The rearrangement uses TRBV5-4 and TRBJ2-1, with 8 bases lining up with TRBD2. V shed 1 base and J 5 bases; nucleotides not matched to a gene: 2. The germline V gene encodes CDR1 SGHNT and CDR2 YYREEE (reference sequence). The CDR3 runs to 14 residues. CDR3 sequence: CASSLLAGNNEQFF. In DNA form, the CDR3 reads TGTGCCAGCAGCTTGTTAGCGGGAAACAATGAGCAGTTCTTC.

The CDR3 reads CASSPDSVVSYEQYF. For the CDR3, the DNA is TGTGCCAGCTCACCGGACAGCGTCGTCTCCTACGAGCAGTACTTC. The rearrangement joins TRBV18 to TRBJ2-7, with a possible D match to TRBD1 (6 bases). Germline loops: CDR1 KGHSH, CDR2 LQKENI. Trimming pared 3 bases from V and 0 bases from J, leaving 12 bases between. CDR3 length equals 15 residues.

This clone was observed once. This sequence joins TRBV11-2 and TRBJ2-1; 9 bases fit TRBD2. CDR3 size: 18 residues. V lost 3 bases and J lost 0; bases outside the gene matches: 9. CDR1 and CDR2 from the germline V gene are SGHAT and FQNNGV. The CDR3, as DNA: TGTGCCAGCAGCTTCGTTTTAGCGGGGGTTAGCTCCTACAATGAGCAGTTCTTC. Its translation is CASSFVLAGVSSYNEQFF.